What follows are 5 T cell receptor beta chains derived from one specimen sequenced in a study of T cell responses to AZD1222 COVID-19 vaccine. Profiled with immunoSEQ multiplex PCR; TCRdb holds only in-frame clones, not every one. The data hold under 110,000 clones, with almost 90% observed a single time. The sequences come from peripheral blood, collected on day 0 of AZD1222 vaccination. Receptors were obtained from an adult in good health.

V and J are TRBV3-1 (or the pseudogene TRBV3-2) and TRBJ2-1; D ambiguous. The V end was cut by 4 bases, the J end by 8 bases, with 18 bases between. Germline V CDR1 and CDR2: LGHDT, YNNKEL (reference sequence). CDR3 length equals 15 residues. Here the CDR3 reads CASSPDPFAFDEQFF. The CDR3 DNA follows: TGTGCCAGCAGCCCGGACCCGTTCGCTTTCGATGAGCAGTTCTTC.

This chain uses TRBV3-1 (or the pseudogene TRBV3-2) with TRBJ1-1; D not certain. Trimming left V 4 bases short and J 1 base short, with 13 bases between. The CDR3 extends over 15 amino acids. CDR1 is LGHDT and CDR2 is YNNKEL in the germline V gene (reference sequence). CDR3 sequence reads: CASSPNYLSNTEAFF. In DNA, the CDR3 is TGTGCCAGCAGCCCGAACTACTTATCGAACACTGAAGCTTTCTTT.

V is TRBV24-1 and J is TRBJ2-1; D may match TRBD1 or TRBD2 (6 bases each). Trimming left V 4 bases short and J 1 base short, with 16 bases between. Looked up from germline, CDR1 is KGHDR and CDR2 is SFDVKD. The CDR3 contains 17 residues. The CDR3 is CATSETGAIVSYNEQFF. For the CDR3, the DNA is TGTGCCACCAGTGAGACGGGGGCAATTGTGTCCTACAATGAGCAGTTCTTC.

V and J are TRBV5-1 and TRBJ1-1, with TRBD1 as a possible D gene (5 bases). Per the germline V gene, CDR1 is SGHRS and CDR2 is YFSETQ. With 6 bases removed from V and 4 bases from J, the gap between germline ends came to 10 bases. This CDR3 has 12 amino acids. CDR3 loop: CASTGVATEAFF. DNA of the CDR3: TGCGCCAGCACGGGGGTTGCCACTGAAGCTTTCTTT. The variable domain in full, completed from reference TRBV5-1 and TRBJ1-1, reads KAGVTQTPRYLIKTRGQQVTLSCSPISGHRSVSWYQQTPGQGLQFLFEYFSETQRNKGNFPGRFSGRQFSNSRSEMNVSTLELGDSALYLCASTGVATEAFFGQGTRLTVV.

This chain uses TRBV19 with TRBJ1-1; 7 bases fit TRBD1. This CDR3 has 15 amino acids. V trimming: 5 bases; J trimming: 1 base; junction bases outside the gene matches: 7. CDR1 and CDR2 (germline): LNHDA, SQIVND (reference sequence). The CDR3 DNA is TGTGCCAGTAGTTTTTGGGGACAGCCGAACACTGAAGCTTTCTTT. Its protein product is CASSFWGQPNTEAFF.